This T cell receptor (beta chain) comes out of a study of T cell repertoires in cytomegalovirus infection. Findings and limits, study-wide: In two of eight donors, the top clonotype was HLA-C-restricted CMV-specific.

CDR1 SGHVS and CDR2 FNYEAQ come from the germline V gene. V was clipped by 5 bases and J by 2 bases; unmatched bases: 9. The CDR3 spans 15 residues. Via MiXCR, TCRdb re-called the reads, giving one row per CDR3 protein. The table has under 200,000 distinct CDR3 sequences, roughly 9% seen once. This clonotype turned up a few times. As yet, its antigen is unknown. Sequencing was performed on PBMCs. This receptor was taken from a human donor in good health (CMV status not recorded). Some clones in this sample may be carry-over from other donors' samples. The chain carries TRBV7-6 and TRBJ2-7; 7 bases fit TRBD2. The CDR3 DNA reads TGTGCCAGCAGCCCAGCACTGGGACTAACCTACGAGCAGTACTTC. Its protein is CASSPALGLTYEQYF.